This section outlines one T cell receptor beta chain sequence together with its context. These data originate in a study of shared clonotypes between healthy human individuals. Between the trimmed V and J ends, which lost 0 bases and 4 bases, there was a span of 9 bases. The V gene's germline CDR1 is LGHNA and CDR2 YNFKEQ. This CDR3 is 15 amino acids long. The authors loaded roughly 180 ng DNA, roughly 33,000 T cell genomes, into sorted-subset replicate PCRs. Libraries were prepared by immunoSEQ multiplex PCR; TCRdb keeps only in-frame clonotypes and omits some of them. The table includes just under 95,000 clones, over 60% detected once.

The specimen sequenced was memory CD8+ T cells sorted from blood. Noted subset: CD45RO+ cells pooled with CCR7-negative TemRA cells. The gene calls are TRBV4-2 and TRBJ2-2; tentative D call: TRBD1 (5 bases). The clonotype originates from a man younger than 45 in good health. CDR3 sequence: CASSQEGVFTGELFF. The CDR3 nucleotides read TGTGCCAGCAGCCAAGAAGGGGTGTTCACCGGGGAGCTGTTTTTT.